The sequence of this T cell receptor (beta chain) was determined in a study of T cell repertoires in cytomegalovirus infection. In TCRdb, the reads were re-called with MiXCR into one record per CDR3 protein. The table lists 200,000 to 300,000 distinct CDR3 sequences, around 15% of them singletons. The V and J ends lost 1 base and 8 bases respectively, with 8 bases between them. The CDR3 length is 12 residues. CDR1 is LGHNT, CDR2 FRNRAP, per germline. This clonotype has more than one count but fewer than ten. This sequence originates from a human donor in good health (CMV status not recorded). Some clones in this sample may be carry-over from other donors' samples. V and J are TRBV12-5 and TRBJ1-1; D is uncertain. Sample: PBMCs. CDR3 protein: CASGLATLEAFF. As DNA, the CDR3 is TGTGCTAGTGGTTTGGCGACACTGGAAGCTTTCTTT.